This T cell receptor (beta chain) was profiled in a study of shared clonotypes between healthy human individuals. Germline loops: CDR1 SGHNT, CDR2 YYREEE (reference sequence). The CDR3 covers 13 residues. V lost 7 bases and J 6 bases, leaving 15 bases between the germline ends. As defined, naive CD8 cells were CD45RO-negative and positively selected for CCR7, with terminally differentiated effector memory CD45RA+ cells excluded. Per the study methods: Junction-only immunoSEQ sequences carried no quality scores, so filtering differed. The data were produced by immunoSEQ multiplex PCR, yet TCRdb's version contains in-frame clones alone and is incomplete. Clone size and the V and J calls come from that table; the DNA yielded D and trimming. Of about 2 million clones listed, around 96% are singletons.

The chain combines TRBV5-4 with TRBJ2-3, with D unresolved. Sequenced: naive CD8+ T cells sorted from blood. The receptor's source is a young man in good health. The CDR3 reads CASLIHGGDTQYF. The CDR3 DNA follows: TGTGCCAGCCTAATCCATGGTGGGGATACGCAGTATTTT.